This T cell receptor (beta chain) was obtained from a study of blood T cell repertoires in COVID-19. Study-wide background: In each case, the material was cDNA or gDNA derived from T cells, B-cell-depleted T cells, or PBMCs.

The length of the CDR3 is 16 residues. Germline CDR1 and CDR2: MNHEY and SMNVEV (reference sequence). The V segment lost 2 bases and the J segment 0 bases; nucleotides outside the gene matches: 3. Clones were read by immunoSEQ multiplex PCR, and TCRdb kept only the in-frame ones, dropping some. Among about 200,000 clones listed, 88% were seen once. This TCR was recovered from a man in his fifties or sixties with COVID-19, enrolled during active disease. The sequencing sample was made of peripheral blood. The chain is built from TRBV27 and TRBJ2-3, with 9 bases matching TRBD2. The CDR3 loop is CASSLLSGGSTDTQYF. The CDR3 DNA is TGTGCCAGCAGTTTACTCAGCGGGGGGAGCACAGATACGCAGTATTTT.